The 32 T cell receptor beta chains presented below share a single source sample, sequenced in a study of T cells in Graves' hyperthyroidism and ophthalmopathy (dated by TCRdb to 2018 to 2020). Receptor libraries were prepared by multiplex PCR. Instrument used: Illumina HiSeq 2000. The TCR beta CDR3 regions were amplified from RNA transcripts. A first-round RT-PCR of the TCR CDR3 used the HTBI primer set with the Qiagen OneStep RT-PCR kit. In-frame beta chains were kept once TCRdb had trimmed the public reads at Q25 with fastp and called clones with MiXCR. When rows share a CDR3 protein, they turn into one entry using the most common DNA and genes. This sample gives about 96,000 distinct CDR3 sequences in total; about 51% of them show up just once. Of the sample, roughly a quarter falls within the top ten clones. Sequencing was performed on blood. Every receptor here comes from a woman aged 35 to 49 with Graves' hyperthyroidism.

This clonotype has ten or more counts. The V and J genes are TRBV5-1 and TRBJ2-7; TRBD1 matches 7 bases. V was pared by 2 bases and J by 4 bases, with 3 bases of the junction left unmatched. This CDR3 is built from 13 residues. Germline V gives CDR1 SGHRS, CDR2 YFSETQ. CDR3 nucleotide sequence: TGCGCCAGCAGCTTTCTGACAGGGTACGAGCAGTACTTC. This gives the protein CASSFLTGYEQYF.

This clonotype was observed at least ten times. This sequence joins TRBV6-5 and TRBJ2-5; D may be TRBD2 (5 bases). The CDR3 has 13 amino acids. The V end was cut by 3 bases, the J end by 5 bases, with 10 bases between. The germline V gene has CDR1 MNHEY and CDR2 SVGAGI. The chain's CDR3 is CASSYERTETQYF. The CDR3 region has the DNA TGTGCCAGCAGTTATGAGCGGACGGAGACCCAGTACTTC.

The DNA for the CDR3 is TGCGCCAGCAGCTTGGCGGGACTAGAGGCCGAGCAGTACTTC. Protein: CASSLAGLEAEQYF. The V gene is TRBV5-1, the J gene TRBJ2-7, with TRBD2 matching 8 bases. Germline loops: CDR1 SGHRS, CDR2 YFSETQ. V lost 0 bases and J lost 6; bases outside the gene matches: 5. This CDR3 is 14 amino acids long.

This chain links TRBV15 with TRBJ2-7, with D perhaps TRBD2 (5 bases). Germline V CDR1 and CDR2: LNHNV, YYDKDF (reference sequence). The germline V and J ends were trimmed by 8 bases and 2 bases, with 13 bases remaining between them. The CDR3 extends over 13 amino acids. CDR3 residues: CATSSGKPYEQYF. The CDR3 DNA follows: TGTGCCACCTCCAGCGGCAAACCCTACGAGCAGTACTTC.

In this sample, this clonotype turned up many times. The J gene is TRBJ2-2, the V gene TRBV7-9, with unresolved D. The CDR3 is 17 residues long. Germline V lookup: CDR1 SEHNR, CDR2 FQNEAQ (reference sequence). V lost 4 bases, J lost 7 bases, and 22 bases lay in between. Written as DNA, the CDR3 is TGTGCCAGCAGCTCACCAAGCGTTCAGGCGGCGTACGGGGAGCTGTTTTTT. Translation gives CASSSPSVQAAYGELFF.

The sample holds a few counts of this clonotype. The chain is built from TRBV7-8 and TRBJ2-3; 8 bases align to TRBD2. Germline CDR1 reads SGHVS; CDR2 reads FQNEAQ. V gave up 2 bases and J gave up 9 bases; unmatched junction bases: 16. CDR3 length equals 17 residues. The CDR3 spells CASSLRLTSGLQGTQYF. CDR3 DNA: TGTGCCAGCAGCTTAAGGCTTACTAGCGGCCTTCAGGGGACGCAGTATTTT.

The chain uses TRBV19 and TRBJ2-2; 8 bases map to TRBD1. This CDR3 contains 15 residues. Germline CDR1 is LNHDA and CDR2 is SQIVND (reference sequence). The V segment lost 6 bases and the J segment 2 bases; nucleotides outside the gene matches: 5. The CDR3 region is CASRRSGGNTGELFF. CDR3 coding DNA: TGTGCCAGTAGACGGTCAGGGGGCAACACCGGGGAGCTGTTTTTT. The full variable domain, with the rest looked up from reference TRBV19 and TRBJ2-2, is DGGITQSPKYLFRKEGQNVTLSCEQNLNHDAMYWYRQDPGQGLRLIYYSQIVNDFQKGDIAEGYSVSREKKESFPLTVTSAQKNPTAFYLCASRRSGGNTGELFFGEGSRLTVL.

This chain uses TRBV10-3 with TRBJ1-2; D possibly corresponds to TRBD1 (5 bases). The CDR3 spans 11 residues. Germline V gives CDR1 ENHRY, CDR2 SYGVKD. Trimming left V 10 bases short and J 4 bases short, with 10 bases between. The CDR3 DNA reads as TGTGCCACGACCCAGGGCTATGGCTACACCTTC. Its protein is CATTQGYGYTF.

This clonotype was seen at least ten times. V usage is TRBV6-5 and J usage is TRBJ2-2, with TRBD2 as a possible D gene (5 bases). With 2 bases removed from V and 6 bases from J, the gap between germline ends came to 13 bases. The CDR3 loop spans 15 amino acids. Germline V lookup: CDR1 MNHEY, CDR2 SVGAGI. The DNA for the CDR3 is TGTGCCAGCAGTTACGACGGGGTGGGGTCCGGGGAGCTGTTTTTT. Its protein is CASSYDGVGSGELFF.

The chain employs TRBV10-3 and TRBJ1-2; unclear D gene. Trimming left V 6 bases short and J 7 bases short, with 18 bases between. There are 14 residues in the CDR3. Germline CDR1 and CDR2: ENHRY and SYGVKD. CDR3 DNA: TGTGCCATCAGCAGCAGCTTGAGGATATTTGGCTACACCTTC. It encodes CAISSSLRIFGYTF.

This clonotype appeared a single time. The chain is built from TRBV2 and TRBJ1-2; D gene ambiguous. Germline assignment: CDR1 SNHLY and CDR2 FYNNEI. Trimming removed 6 bases from V and 7 bases from J, with 18 bases in between. The CDR3 runs to 14 residues. The CDR3 protein is CASSSRGTYVGYTF. CDR3 in DNA: TGTGCCAGCAGCAGCCGGGGTACTTACGTTGGCTACACCTTC.

This clonotype was counted many times. V usage is TRBV10-3 and J usage is TRBJ1-2; D remains ambiguous. The CDR3 contains 11 residues. V was trimmed by 8 bases and J by 3 bases, leaving 7 bases between them. Germline assignment: CDR1 ENHRY and CDR2 SYGVKD. The DNA for the CDR3 is TGTGCCATCGGGCAGCACTATGGCTACACCTTC. It translates to CAIGQHYGYTF.

The count of this clonotype is one. In DNA form, the CDR3 reads TGTGCCAGCAGCCCACTCAGTGCAGGGGGAGGGGGCTACACCTTC. Translated, it gives CASSPLSAGGGGYTF. The rearrangement uses TRBV25-1 and TRBJ1-2, with 7 bases identical to TRBD1. The V and J ends lost 6 bases and 8 bases, in that order; junction bases with no gene match: 15. CDR1 and CDR2 from the germline V gene are MGHDK and SYGVNS. The CDR3 consists of 15 residues.

V usage is TRBV29-1 and J usage is TRBJ1-6, with D possibly matching TRBD1 (6 bases). In germline, CDR1 is SQVTM, CDR2 ANQGSEA. V lost 7 bases to trimming and J lost 0 bases, with 16 bases between them. This CDR3 has 16 residues. CDR3: CSAQDSSSSYNSPLHF. CDR3 bases: TGCAGCGCCCAGGACAGCTCGAGCTCCTATAATTCACCCCTCCACTTT.

This chain links TRBV7-2 with TRBJ1-2; 8 nucleotides match TRBD1. CDR1 and CDR2 from the germline V gene are SGHTA and FQGNSA. The CDR3 runs 19 residues. Trimming cost V 3 bases and J 6 bases; bases outside gene matches: 21. CDR3 bases: TGTGCCAGCAGCTTCGGGACGTGGGTTTTGGACAGGGCTGCGGATGGCTACACCTTC. Encoded protein: CASSFGTWVLDRAADGYTF.

The V gene is TRBV7-9, the J gene TRBJ2-7; D perhaps matches TRBD2 (7 bases). The V gene's germline CDR1 is SEHNR and CDR2 FQNEAQ (reference sequence). The V and J ends lost 1 base and 5 bases respectively, with 15 bases between them. This CDR3 comprises 15 residues. CDR3 DNA sequence: TGTGCCAGCAGCTTAGGGGGGGGCGCGGGTGACGAGCAGTACTTC. Its translation: CASSLGGGAGDEQYF.

In its sample, this clonotype was seen many times. The CDR3 reads CASSPRGRGHSGNTIYF. For the CDR3, the DNA is TGTGCCAGCAGCCCCCGGGGACGGGGGCACTCTGGAAACACCATATATTTT. The gene calls are TRBV7-2 and TRBJ1-3, with a possible D match to TRBD1 (6 bases). Germline-derived CDR1 and CDR2 are SGHTA and FQGNSA. This CDR3 is 17 amino acids long. Trimming removed 5 bases from V and 0 bases from J, with 17 bases in between.

This clonotype was observed once. The genes are TRBV20-1 and TRBJ1-1, with 9 nucleotides matching TRBD1. Germline CDR1 and CDR2: DFQATT and SNEGSKA (reference sequence). The CDR3 loop spans 11 amino acids. CDR3 residues: CSVQGDRVAFF. The CDR3, as DNA: TGCAGCGTACAGGGGGACAGGGTGGCTTTCTTT.

This clonotype has at least ten counts. The chain carries TRBV7-9 and TRBJ1-2, with D possibly matching TRBD1 (5 bases). The V end lost 5 bases, the J end lost 8 bases, and 15 bases lay between the germline ends. Germline V gives CDR1 SEHNR, CDR2 FQNEAQ (reference sequence). The CDR3 spans 13 residues. Here the CDR3 DNA reads TGTGCCAGCAGCGCCGCGGGGGGAGGCGGCTACACCTTC. Protein product: CASSAAGGGGYTF.

The rearrangement uses TRBV7-2 and TRBJ1-1; no reliable D call. CDR3 length: 15 amino acids. Germline V gives CDR1 SGHTA, CDR2 FQGNSA. Trimming cost V 3 bases and J 5 bases, with 16 bases left between them. CDR3 region: CASSLGGPSGTEAFF. The CDR3 DNA sequence: TGTGCCAGCAGCTTGGGTGGACCTAGCGGGACTGAAGCTTTCTTT.

The chain uses TRBV20-1 and TRBJ1-2, with unresolved D. CDR3 length equals 13 residues. CDR1 and CDR2 from the germline V gene are DFQATT and SNEGSKA (reference sequence). Between the trimmed V and J ends, which lost 6 bases and 8 bases, there was a span of 19 bases. CDR3 DNA: TGCAGTGCCGAGGTACGGGGATCGAGGGGCTACACCTTC. Translating gives CSAEVRGSRGYTF.

CDR3 protein: CASSTLLGTYEQYF. The CDR3 DNA follows: TGTGCCAGCAGCACCCTCCTGGGGACCTACGAGCAGTACTTC. The chain recombines TRBV21-1 with TRBJ2-7; the D segment call TRBD2 is taken from the table without a DNA check. TRBV21-1 is a known pseudogene. The CDR3 totals 14 residues.

This sequence joins TRBV25-1 and TRBJ2-7, with no clear D. With 8 bases removed from V and 4 bases from J, the gap between germline ends came to 15 bases. CDR1 is MGHDK and CDR2 is SYGVNS in the germline V gene. This CDR3 spans 13 amino acids. CDR3 DNA: TGTGCCAGCGTTGCCTCGCACCCGTACGAGCAGTACTTC. It encodes CASVASHPYEQYF.

This clonotype was seen ten or more times. This chain joins TRBV19 and TRBJ1-3; the D is unclear. Trimming shortened V by 5 bases and J by 4 bases, and 15 bases separated the two germline ends. The CDR3 runs to 15 residues. Germline V gene data show CDR1 as LNHDA and CDR2 as SQIVND (reference sequence). This CDR3 reads CASSYTRARGNTIYF. The CDR3 DNA is TGTGCCAGTAGTTACACCCGGGCAAGAGGAAACACCATATATTTT.

The chain couples TRBV20-1 to TRBJ2-5; D is undetermined. Germline CDR1 and CDR2: DFQATT and SNEGSKA (reference sequence). The V and J ends lost 4 bases and 3 bases respectively, with 12 bases between them. There are 13 residues in the CDR3. In DNA, the CDR3 is TGCAGTGCTACTCCACTGGCGGAAGAGACCCAGTACTTC. This codes for CSATPLAEETQYF.

Details on this clonotype: A much larger clone lies one base from this, so it may be a read error. A read error is likely, as this CDR3 ends without the conserved phenylalanine or tryptophan. The rearrangement joins TRBV2 to TRBJ2-6, with D possibly TRBD2 on 5 matching bases. CDR1 is SNHLY and CDR2 is FYNNEI in the germline V gene. V gave up 7 bases and J gave up 5 bases, with 15 bases separating them. The CDR3 runs 15 residues. CDR3 in amino acids: CASKRMGSWANVLTC. DNA for the CDR3: TGTGCCAGCAAGCGGATGGGGTCTTGGGCCAACGTCCTGACTTGC.

The V and J genes are TRBV7-9 and TRBJ1-2; D possibly corresponds to TRBD1 (5 bases). This CDR3 contains 14 residues. Trimming cost V 3 bases and J 7 bases, with 15 bases left between them. CDR1 and CDR2 from the germline V gene are SEHNR and FQNEAQ (reference sequence). CDR3 sequence: CASSLVSGAGGYTF. As DNA, the CDR3 is TGTGCCAGCAGCTTGGTCTCCGGGGCCGGTGGCTACACCTTC.

This clonotype has at least ten counts. This sequence joins TRBV10-3 and TRBJ1-2; no reliable D call. The germline V and J ends were trimmed by 3 bases and 6 bases, with 11 bases remaining between them. Germline assignment: CDR1 ENHRY and CDR2 SYGVKD. This CDR3 is 13 amino acids long. The CDR3 here is CAISETAVHGYTF. The CDR3 DNA reads TGTGCCATCAGTGAAACCGCCGTCCATGGCTACACCTTC.

A remark on this clonotype: A read error may account for a junction end that differs from germline. The rearrangement links TRBV6-5 to TRBJ1-2; D is uncertain. The germline gives CDR1 MNHEY, CDR2 SVGAGI. This CDR3 is built from 14 residues. The CDR3 bases are TGTGCCATCAGTTACCCGAAGGTAGCAGATGGCTACACCTTC. Protein: CAISYPKVADGYTF.

This clonotype was seen at least ten times. The gene calls are TRBV15 and TRBJ1-5; D may be TRBD1 (6 bases). The CDR3 has 13 residues. From germline, CDR1 is LNHNV and CDR2 YYDKDF (reference sequence). V lost 5 bases, J lost 4 bases, and 9 bases lay in between. CDR3 protein: CATSGTPNQPQHF. DNA of the CDR3: TGTGCCACCAGCGGGACACCAAATCAGCCCCAGCATTTT.

The V and J genes are TRBV19 and TRBJ1-4; TRBD1 matches at 10 bases. CDR1 and CDR2 (germline): LNHDA, SQIVND (reference sequence). Trimming removed 4 bases from V and 5 bases from J; junction bases left unmatched: 4. The CDR3 is 15 residues long. The CDR3: CASSTTGGGNEKLFF. The CDR3 nucleotides read TGTGCCAGTAGTACGACAGGGGGCGGAAATGAAAAACTGTTTTTT.

This clonotype came up a few times. The CDR3 reads CSAKQGPNQPQHF. CDR3 sequence (DNA): TGCAGTGCTAAGCAGGGGCCCAATCAGCCCCAGCATTTT. This rearrangement joins TRBV20-1 to TRBJ1-5; tentative D call: TRBD1 (6 bases). V lost 4 bases to trimming and J lost 3 bases, with 10 bases between them. Germline values: CDR1 DFQATT, CDR2 SNEGSKA (reference sequence). The CDR3 loop spans 13 amino acids.